The sample holds one count of the clone carrying this TCR beta chain. What it binds is unknown. The junction shows a germline mismatch at one end, possibly a read error. This sample stems from a study of breast tumors, draining lymph nodes, adjacent tissues. Findings and limits, study-wide: The lymph node origin of tumor T cells was framed as consistent with a hypothesis, not demonstrated. Data fit most tumor T cells coming from lymph node, expanding in tumor.

TCRdb re-analysed the multiplex PCR reads in MiXCR, keeping a single row per CDR3 protein. The table lists tens of thousands of distinct CDR3 sequences, 60% to 70% of them singletons. This CDR3 is built from 15 residues. Germline V gene lookup returns CDR1 SEHNR and CDR2 FQNEAQ (reference sequence). The chain links TRBV7-9 to TRBJ2-2; TRBD2 aligns across 7 bases. What was sequenced was breast tumor tissue. This TCR was recovered from a female donor with breast cancer. Some clones in this sample may be carry-over from other donors' samples. In nucleotides, the CDR3 is TGTGCCGGCAGCAATCGACACCTCGGGGAGGGCGAGCTGTTTTTT. Its translation is CAGSNRHLGEGELFF.